A single sample is the source of the 32 T cell receptor beta chains below, sequenced in a study of blood T cell repertoires in COVID-19. Assay used: immunoSEQ multiplex PCR; TCRdb lists only in-frame clones, some missing. In the table there are some 370,000 clones, 70% to 90% of which are singletons. The material sequenced was peripheral blood. The receptors shown here come from a man aged 35-49 years with acute or convalescent COVID-19.

The gene calls are TRBV29-1 and TRBJ2-1; D perhaps matches TRBD2 (6 bases). This CDR3 is 14 amino acids long. Trimming pared 1 base from V and 1 base from J, leaving 8 bases between. In germline, CDR1 is SQVTM, CDR2 ANQGSEA. The CDR3 here is CSVEGRESYNEQFF. CDR3 in DNA: TGCAGCGTTGAAGGGCGGGAATCCTACAATGAGCAGTTCTTC.

The rearrangement links TRBV9 to TRBJ2-3; 9 bases fit TRBD2. Germline V gene data show CDR1 as SGDLS and CDR2 as YYNGEE. This CDR3 spans 16 amino acids. V was clipped by 0 bases and J by 1 base; unmatched bases: 3. The CDR3 DNA reads as TGTGCCAGCAGCGTAGGGGCGGGGGGGCGCACAGATACGCAGTATTTT. It yields the protein CASSVGAGGRTDTQYF.

Remarks on this clone: This same CDR3 is encoded by further DNA sequences in the sample. CDR3 loop: CASSLGLATYNEQFF. CDR3 nucleotide sequence: TGTGCCAGCAGTCTCGGACTAGCGACGTACAATGAGCAGTTCTTC. The chain carries TRBV28 and TRBJ2-1; 9 nucleotides match TRBD2. The CDR3 is 15 residues long. Germline values: CDR1 MDHEN, CDR2 SYDVKM. The ends lost 5 bases at V and 4 bases at J; junction bases unmatched: 6.

Note on this clone: The same CDR3 also results from other DNA sequences found in this sample. The CDR3 loop reads CASSRTGTNTEAFF. The CDR3 DNA reads as TGTGCCAGCAGCAGAACAGGGACGAACACTGAAGCTTTCTTT. V and J are TRBV7-2 and TRBJ1-1; tentative D call: TRBD1 (6 bases). Germline CDR1 SGHTA, CDR2 FQGNSA. Trimming stripped 5 bases from V and 1 base from J, with 11 bases between. The CDR3 extends over 14 amino acids.

The chain joins TRBV10-3 to TRBJ2-2, with 7 bases identical to TRBD1. CDR3 length equals 14 residues. Germline V gives CDR1 ENHRY, CDR2 SYGVKD. The V segment lost 4 bases and the J segment 6 bases; nucleotides outside the gene matches: 5. The CDR3 DNA sequence: TGTGCCATCAGTGCGGCAGGGGGTCCCGGGGAGCTGTTTTTT. This sequence encodes CAISAAGGPGELFF.

Only one count was recorded for this clone. The chain links TRBV28 to TRBJ1-5, with 7 bases fitting TRBD1. Germline CDR1 and CDR2: MDHEN and SYDVKM. The ends lost 3 bases at V and 2 bases at J; junction bases unmatched: 1. The CDR3 has 14 residues. CDR3 region: CASSFTGGNQPQHF. Written as DNA, the CDR3 is TGTGCCAGCAGTTTTACAGGGGGCAATCAGCCCCAGCATTTT.

The CDR3 protein is CASSLGPGNTIYF. The CDR3 nucleotides are TGTGCCAGCAGCTTAGGGCCTGGAAACACCATATATTTT. The chain joins TRBV11-2 to TRBJ1-3; D is ambiguous. The V gene's germline CDR1 is SGHAT and CDR2 FQNNGV. The CDR3 runs to 13 residues. V lost 1 base to trimming and J lost 2 bases, with 3 bases between them.

This chain uses TRBV28 with TRBJ2-5; a weak D match, TRBD1 (5 bases). Germline V CDR1 and CDR2: MDHEN, SYDVKM. The V end was cut by 6 bases, the J end by 2 bases, with 13 bases between. This CDR3 comprises 14 residues. The CDR3 DNA follows: TGTGCCAGCAGGCTTACAGGAAAACAAGAGACCCAGTACTTC. Protein: CASRLTGKQETQYF.

The CDR3 DNA reads TGTGCCACCACAGGGGATAGTGAAAAACTGTTTTTT. It is translated as CATTGDSEKLFF. The V call is TRBV10-3, the J call TRBJ1-4, with 7 bases aligning to TRBD1. The V gene end was trimmed by 10 bases and the J gene end by 7 bases; junction bases not matched to a gene: 6. The CDR3 loop spans 12 amino acids. In germline, CDR1 is ENHRY, CDR2 SYGVKD.

The chain links TRBV11-2 to TRBJ2-7; TRBD1 aligns across 9 bases. CDR3 length: 15 residues. CDR1 is SGHAT, CDR2 FQNNGV, per germline. Trimming at V came to 6 bases and at J to 2 bases, leaving 8 bases not matched to a gene. CDR3 sequence reads: CASRIPGQGTYEQYF. CDR3 bases: TGTGCCAGCAGGATACCGGGACAGGGAACCTACGAGCAGTACTTC.

The rearrangement links TRBV7-9 to TRBJ2-3, with a tentative D call TRBD1 (6 bases). This CDR3 is built from 15 residues. Germline CDR1 SEHNR, CDR2 FQNEAQ (reference sequence). Between the trimmed V and J ends, which lost 5 bases and 6 bases, there was a span of 18 bases. The CDR3 region has the DNA TGTGCCAGCAGCCCTACAGGGAGTCCACCTGATACGCAGTATTTT. Amino acid sequence: CASSPTGSPPDTQYF.

This clone appeared once. This chain joins TRBV18 and TRBJ1-4; 8 bases are a match to TRBD1. Per germline, CDR1 KGHSH and CDR2 LQKENI. With V trimmed by 4 bases and J by 3 bases, 4 bases remained unmatched. CDR3 size: 15 residues. CDR3 residues: CASSLLTGANEKLFF. CDR3 DNA: TGTGCCAGCTCACTGTTGACAGGGGCTAATGAAAAACTGTTTTTT.

J is TRBJ2-2 and V is TRBV7-9; 9 bases agree with TRBD2. V was pared by 6 bases and J by 1 base, with 9 bases of the junction left unmatched. From germline, CDR1 is SEHNR and CDR2 FQNEAQ (reference sequence). The CDR3 is 17 amino acids. The DNA for the CDR3 is TGTGCCAGCAGGCGACTAGCGGACCTTAAGAACACCGGGGAGCTGTTTTTT. Its protein product is CASRRLADLKNTGELFF. Looking up the rest from reference TRBV7-9 and TRBJ2-2 gives the full variable domain: DTGVSQNPRHKITKRGQNVTFRCDPISEHNRLYWYRQTLGQGPEFLTYFQNEAQLEKSRLLSDRFSAERPKGSFSTLEIQRTEQGDSAMYLCASRRLADLKNTGELFFGEGSRLTVL.

The chain links TRBV7-2 to TRBJ1-3; 8 bases agree with TRBD1. Germline-derived CDR1 and CDR2 are SGHTA and FQGNSA. The CDR3 totals 15 residues. V gave up 2 bases and J gave up 4 bases; unmatched junction bases: 4. The chain's CDR3 is CASSLNRDRGNTIYF. CDR3 nucleotide sequence: TGTGCCAGCAGCTTAAACCGGGACAGGGGAAACACCATATATTTT.

The CDR3 is CASTLTGGGTDTQYF. The CDR3, as DNA: TGTGCCAGCACCTTGACAGGGGGCGGCACAGATACGCAGTATTTT. The rearrangement links TRBV28 to TRBJ2-3, with TRBD1 matching 10 bases. The CDR3 contains 15 residues. Germline CDR1 is MDHEN and CDR2 is SYDVKM. Trimming at V came to 7 bases and at J to 1 base, leaving 5 bases not matched to a gene.

The rearrangement joins TRBV30 to TRBJ1-1; weak D call: TRBD1 (5 bases). CDR3 length: 15 residues. V gave up 0 bases and J gave up 4 bases, with 15 bases separating them. The germline V gene encodes CDR1 GTSNPN and CDR2 SVGIG (reference sequence). CDR3 sequence reads: CAWSVRVGLGTEAFF. In DNA, the CDR3 is TGTGCCTGGAGTGTACGGGTGGGGCTCGGCACTGAAGCTTTCTTT. The complete variable domain, with remaining parts taken from reference TRBV30 and TRBJ1-1, reads SQTIHQWPATLVQPVGSPLSLECTVEGTSNPNLYWYRQAAGRGLQLLFYSVGIGQISSEVPQNLSASRPQDRQFILSSKKLLLSDSGFYLCAWSVRVGLGTEAFFGQGTRLTVV.

The chain uses TRBV12-3 or TRBV12-4 and TRBJ2-5; D remains ambiguous. This CDR3 has 12 residues. Trimming took off 2 bases at V and 3 bases at J, with 4 bases between the two ends. Here the CDR3 DNA reads TGTGCCAGCAGTTTAACAAAAGAGACCCAGTACTTC. Translation: CASSLTKETQYF.

The genes are TRBV7-8 and TRBJ1-5; D is uncertain. Germline CDR1 and CDR2: SGHVS and FQNEAQ. V lost 4 bases and J lost 4, with 8 bases in between. This CDR3 comprises 13 residues. CDR3 region: CASSSYRNQPQHF. The CDR3 coding sequence is TGTGCCAGCAGCTCCTACAGAAATCAGCCCCAGCATTTT.

J is TRBJ2-1 and V is TRBV9; no clear D. Germline loops: CDR1 SGDLS, CDR2 YYNGEE. The CDR3 is 14 amino acids. Trimming removed 4 bases from V and 9 bases from J, with 17 bases in between. In nucleotides, the CDR3 is TGTGCCAGCAGCCCACGGAGAGACGAATTTGAGCAGTTCTTC. This gives the protein CASSPRRDEFEQFF.

The chain joins TRBV9 to TRBJ1-1; 7 nucleotides line up with TRBD1. Losses at the gene ends were 3 bases for V and 2 bases for J; bases not matched to a gene: 13. Germline V gene lookup returns CDR1 SGDLS and CDR2 YYNGEE. This CDR3 spans 17 amino acids. CDR3 amino acids: CASSGGREGAGNTEAFF. The CDR3 region has the DNA TGTGCCAGCAGCGGAGGGAGAGAGGGGGCAGGCAACACTGAAGCTTTCTTT.

V usage is TRBV14 and J usage is TRBJ2-2, with TRBD2 as a possible D gene (6 bases). V was cut by 4 bases and J by 6 bases, with 15 bases left in between. Per the germline V gene, CDR1 is SGHDN and CDR2 is FVKESK. This CDR3 region has 15 residues. The CDR3 reads CASSPRLVWSGELFF. CDR3 DNA: TGTGCCAGCAGCCCACGACTAGTCTGGTCCGGGGAGCTGTTTTTT.

This clone was seen once. The chain is built from TRBV9 and TRBJ2-3; D gene uncertain. CDR1 is SGDLS, CDR2 YYNGEE, per germline. V lost 4 bases and J 6 bases, leaving 12 bases between the germline ends. This CDR3 contains 13 residues. Here the CDR3 reads CASSLAMRDTQYF. The CDR3 DNA reads TGTGCCAGCAGCCTCGCAATGCGGGATACGCAGTATTTT.

The J gene is TRBJ1-1, the V gene TRBV27; TRBD1 matches 11 bases. The CDR3 spans 16 residues. CDR1 is MNHEY and CDR2 is SMNVEV in the germline V gene (reference sequence). Trimming at V came to 5 bases and at J to 2 bases, leaving 7 bases not matched to a gene. CDR3: CASSRGQGEANTEAFF. For the CDR3, the DNA is TGTGCCAGCAGTAGGGGACAGGGGGAAGCCAACACTGAAGCTTTCTTT.

The CDR3 sequence is CASSLGTETNTGELFF. CDR3 sequence (DNA): TGTGCCAGCAGCTTAGGTACAGAGACGAACACCGGGGAGCTGTTTTTT. The V and J genes are TRBV11-3 and TRBJ2-2, with D uncertain. With 1 base removed from V and 0 bases from J, the gap between germline ends came to 9 bases. The CDR3 is 16 residues long. The germline V gene has CDR1 SGHNT and CDR2 YENEEA. Filled out from reference TRBV11-3 and TRBJ2-2, the complete variable domain reads EAGVVQSPRYKIIEKKQPVAFWCNPISGHNTLYWYLQNLGQGPELLIRYENEEAVDDSQLPKDRFSAERLKGVDSTLKIQPAELGDSAVYLCASSLGTETNTGELFFGEGSRLTVL.

The gene calls are TRBV7-2 and TRBJ2-7; 15 bases line up with TRBD2. Germline CDR1 SGHTA, CDR2 FQGNSA. J was trimmed by 7 bases and V by 5 bases; bases with no gene match: 9. The CDR3 totals 16 residues. The CDR3 region is CASSLGLAGGPREQYF. In nucleotides, the CDR3 is TGTGCCAGCAGCCTAGGACTAGCGGGAGGGCCGAGGGAGCAGTACTTC.

The chain recombines TRBV27 with TRBJ1-2, with D possibly matching TRBD1 (5 bases). Deletions cut 4 bases from V and 8 bases from J, with 11 bases between. The CDR3 contains 12 residues. Germline V gives CDR1 MNHEY, CDR2 SMNVEV (reference sequence). CDR3 DNA sequence: TGTGCCAGCAGTTCAGGGTCTGGGGGCTACACCTTC. It is translated as CASSSGSGGYTF.

The chain recombines TRBV3-1 (or the pseudogene TRBV3-2) with TRBJ2-2, with 15 bases lining up with TRBD2. The V gene end was trimmed by 0 bases and the J gene end by 5 bases; junction bases not matched to a gene: 4. The germline V gene encodes CDR1 LGHDT and CDR2 YNNKEL (reference sequence). The CDR3 is 18 residues long. The CDR3 loop reads CASSQEGLAGGGTGELFF. The CDR3 region has the DNA TGTGCCAGCAGCCAAGAGGGACTAGCGGGAGGAGGGACCGGGGAGCTGTTTTTT.

J is TRBJ2-2 and V is TRBV18, with 11 bases lining up with TRBD2. Germline V gives CDR1 KGHSH, CDR2 LQKENI. Losses at the gene ends were 1 base for V and 1 base for J; bases not matched to a gene: 5. The CDR3 has 18 amino acids. The CDR3 nucleotides are TGTGCCAGCTCACCACTCCAACTAGCGGGAGTGAACACCGGGGAGCTGTTTTTT. Residues: CASSPLQLAGVNTGELFF.

The rearrangement links TRBV4-1 to TRBJ1-1, with a tentative D call TRBD1 (5 bases). V gave up 3 bases and J gave up 3 bases, with 14 bases separating them. Per germline, CDR1 MGHRA and CDR2 YSYEKL. CDR3 length equals 15 residues. In DNA form, the CDR3 reads TGCGCCAGCAGCCATTTGCAGGGATCGGACACTGAAGCTTTCTTT. It yields the protein CASSHLQGSDTEAFF.

V and J are TRBV10-3 and TRBJ1-1, with TRBD1 matching over 9 bases. V shed 2 bases and J 1 base; nucleotides not matched to a gene: 8. The CDR3 is 17 amino acids. The V gene's germline CDR1 is ENHRY and CDR2 SYGVKD. The CDR3 DNA follows: TGTGCCATCAGTGAGCTCCCGGGACAGGGTTCGAACACTGAAGCTTTCTTT. It yields the protein CAISELPGQGSNTEAFF.

The chain joins TRBV5-8 to TRBJ2-2; 9 positions agree with TRBD1. This CDR3 is built from 15 residues. Per germline, CDR1 SGHTS and CDR2 YDEGEE. The V gene end was trimmed by 7 bases and the J gene end by 6 bases; junction bases not matched to a gene: 10. The CDR3 coding sequence is TGTGCCAGCTCATCCGGGACAGGGAGCGCCGGGGAGCTGTTTTTT. This encodes CASSSGTGSAGELFF.

The chain recombines TRBV18 with TRBJ2-7, with 7 bases identical to TRBD2. The CDR3 length is 15 residues. Per germline, CDR1 KGHSH and CDR2 LQKENI. V was clipped by 3 bases and J by 4 bases; unmatched bases: 9. CDR3 DNA sequence: TGTGCCAGCTCACCCCGGGGAGGGGTGGGGTACGAGCAGTACTTC. Translating it yields CASSPRGGVGYEQYF.